The rows below give T cell receptor beta chains drawn from one sample of a study of blood T cell repertoires in COVID-19. Sequencing was performed with immunoSEQ multiplex PCR; in TCRdb, only in-frame clones are kept and a portion is missing. The sample shows 120,000 or so clones, roughly 84% of them seen only once. Input material: PBMCs or T cells enriched from blood (not recorded which). The source is a woman aged 25 to 45 who had recovered from COVID-19. CDR3s include the opening cysteine and the closing phenylalanine or tryptophan. The D gene is left open where the match is weak. Size is omitted from some rows. Given values are once, few, many or a class for expanded clones.

clone_size d_call j_call v_call cdr3_aa cdr3_nt
- - TRBJ2-2 TRBV7-2 CASSTKNTGELFF TGTGCCAGCAGCACAAAGAACACCGGGGAGCTGTTTTTT
- - TRBJ2-5 TRBV15 CATSRAGTPQETQYF TGTGCCACCAGCAGAGCCGGGACACCACAAGAGACCCAGTACTTC
- - TRBJ2-4 TRBV7-3 CASSLSGAGAKNIQYF TGTGCCAGCAGCTTAAGTGGGGCAGGAGCCAAAAACATTCAGTACTTC
- - TRBJ2-1 TRBV15 CATSKGLISNEQFF TGTGCCACCAGCAAGGGACTTATTTCCAATGAGCAGTTCTTC
- - TRBJ2-7 TRBV7-2 CASSLDPSSRGEQYF TGTGCCAGCAGCTTAGATCCTAGCTCTCGAGGGGAGCAGTACTTC
few - TRBJ2-1 TRBV20-1 CSARQYNEQFF TGCAGTGCTAGGCAGTACAATGAGCAGTTCTTC
- - TRBJ1-1 TRBV30 CAWSDPGAIAFF TGTGCCTGGAGTGATCCTGGGGCGATCGCTTTCTTT
- TRBD2 TRBJ2-7 TRBV4-1 CASSRSGTSGGSSYEQYF TGCGCCAGCAGCCGTTCAGGGACTAGCGGGGGAAGCTCCTACGAGCAGTACTTC
- TRBD2 TRBJ2-7 TRBV4-1 CASSQDIGGRANYEQYF TGCGCCAGCAGCCAAGATATCGGCGGGAGGGCCAATTACGAGCAGTACTTC
- - TRBJ2-3 TRBV28 CASSSPTAGFTDTQYF TGTGCCAGCAGTTCCCCCACAGCGGGTTTCACAGATACGCAGTATTTT
- - TRBJ1-4 TRBV28 CASSLAGSRGPNEKLFF TGTGCCAGCAGTTTAGCCGGATCCAGAGGGCCTAATGAAAAACTGTTTTTT
- - TRBJ1-1 TRBV5-1 CASSSTLDEAFF TGCGCCAGCAGCTCGACACTAGATGAAGCTTTCTTT
- - TRBJ2-3 TRBV25-1 CASSDWAGTGTDTQYF TGTGCCAGCAGTGATTGGGCGGGGACCGGCACAGATACGCAGTATTTT
- - TRBJ1-6 TRBV27 CASNKNRERNSPLHF TGTGCCAGCAACAAAAACCGGGAACGCAATTCACCCCTCCACTTT
- TRBD1 TRBJ1-4 TRBV4-3 CASSQAHRGTNEKLFF TGCGCCAGCAGCCAGGCCCACAGGGGCACTAATGAAAAACTGTTTTTT
- TRBD1 TRBJ1-2 TRBV4-3 CASSQATGTAYGYTF TGCGCCAGCAGCCAGGCGACTGGGACAGCCTATGGCTACACCTTC
- - TRBJ2-3 TRBV30 CAWSPRGAGISTDTQYF TGTGCCTGGAGTCCCCGTGGGGCGGGGATTAGCACAGATACGCAGTATTTT
- - TRBJ2-7 TRBV19 CASSWQAGSYEQYF TGTGCCAGTAGTTGGCAGGCGGGTTCCTACGAGCAGTACTTC
- - TRBJ2-3 TRBV7-3 CASSFTGDTDTQYF TGTGCCAGCAGCTTTACGGGAGATACAGATACGCAGTATTTT
once - TRBJ2-5 TRBV6-2/TRBV6-3 CASSRDGVQAQYF TGTGCCAGCAGCCGCGACGGCGTCCAGGCCCAGTACTTC
- - TRBJ2-1 TRBV5-1 CASSLEGGASSYNEQFF TGCGCCAGCAGCTTGGAAGGGGGGGCCAGCTCCTACAATGAGCAGTTCTTC
- TRBD1 TRBJ2-6 TRBV4-3 CASSQIQGSGANVLTF TGCGCCAGCAGCCAAATACAGGGGTCTGGGGCCAACGTCCTGACTTTC
- - TRBJ2-7 TRBV5-1 CASKPRGASYEQYF TGCGCCAGCAAACCCCGGGGGGCCTCCTACGAGCAGTACTTC
few TRBD1 TRBJ2-7 TRBV6-5 CASSYRDRGYEQYF TGTGCCAGCAGTTACCGGGACAGGGGCTACGAGCAGTACTTC
- TRBD2 TRBJ2-2 TRBV18 CASSPRLANTGELFF TGTGCCAGCTCACCACGACTAGCTAACACCGGGGAGCTGTTTTTT
- TRBD2 TRBJ2-1 TRBV7-2 CASRQTSGAYNEQFF TGTGCCAGCAGGCAGACTAGCGGGGCATACAATGAGCAGTTCTTC
once - TRBJ2-3 TRBV14 CASSQWERPADTQYF TGTGCCAGCAGCCAATGGGAGAGGCCTGCAGATACGCAGTATTTT
- - TRBJ2-7 TRBV2 CASSEAPVYEQYF TGTGCCAGCAGTGAAGCGCCGGTCTACGAGCAGTACTTC
- - TRBJ1-1 TRBV4-2 CASSPSYPNENTEAFF TGTGCCAGCAGCCCCTCCTATCCAAATGAGAACACTGAAGCTTTCTTT
few - TRBJ2-7 TRBV19 CASSMSSEAGYEQYF TGTGCCAGTAGTATGTCTAGCGAAGCCGGCTACGAGCAGTACTTC
- TRBD1 TRBJ2-3 TRBV28 CASSSPGGNADTQYF TGTGCCAGCTCCTCGCCAGGGGGCAATGCAGATACGCAGTATTTT
- - TRBJ1-6 TRBV5-1 CASSPLQGFYNSPLHF TGCGCCAGCAGCCCATTACAGGGATTTTACAATTCACCCCTCCACTTT
- - TRBJ1-1 TRBV14 CASSLLQGRTEAFF TGTGCCAGCAGCCTATTACAGGGTCGGACTGAAGCTTTCTTT
- - TRBJ2-7 TRBV13 CASRATRSGREQYF TGTGCCAGCAGGGCGACTAGGTCAGGTAGGGAGCAGTACTTC
once - TRBJ2-7 TRBV9 CASSGRGGATPYEQYF TGTGCCAGCAGCGGAAGAGGGGGGGCCACTCCCTACGAGCAGTACTTC
- - TRBJ1-1 TRBV27 CASSLGPNTEAFF TGTGCCAGCAGTTTGGGGCCGAACACTGAAGCTTTCTTT
- TRBD1 TRBJ2-2 TRBV5-1 CASSRGQGDTGELFF TGCGCCAGCAGCCGGGGACAGGGGGACACCGGGGAGCTGTTTTTT
- TRBD1 TRBJ1-1 TRBV7-9 CASSLDTGGTEAFF TGTGCCAGCAGCTTAGATACAGGGGGCACTGAAGCTTTCTTT
- - TRBJ2-1 TRBV19 CASSIAVGQGSYNEQFF TGTGCCAGTAGTATAGCAGTCGGGCAGGGCTCCTACAATGAGCAGTTCTTC
- - TRBJ1-2 TRBV9 CASSVFSGTYGYTF TGTGCCAGCAGCGTATTTTCAGGGACATATGGCTACACCTTC
- - TRBJ1-1 TRBV7-2 CASSSQGGNTEAFF TGTGCCAGCAGCAGTCAAGGCGGGAACACTGAAGCTTTCTTT
- - TRBJ2-2 TRBV28 CASLRGAGELFF TGTGCCAGCCTCAGGGGCGCCGGGGAGCTGTTTTTT
- TRBD2 TRBJ2-3 TRBV18 CASSPSKASGSWGTDTQYF TGTGCCAGCTCACCATCGAAGGCTAGCGGGAGCTGGGGTACAGATACGCAGTATTTT
- - TRBJ2-5 TRBV7-2 CASSLGRGETQYF TGTGCCAGCAGCTTGGGCCGTGGAGAGACCCAGTACTTC
- - TRBJ2-2 TRBV18 CASSPTGRQNTGELFF TGTGCCAGCTCACCGACCGGGAGACAGAACACCGGGGAGCTGTTTTTT